This T cell receptor beta chain emerged from a study of cytomegalovirus exposure and HLA in healthy donors. Whole-study results and caveats: Serostatus for CMV was the only available immune exposure information. The study listed 150 to 200 cytomegalovirus-associated TCR beta chains.

In the PCR, 60 Vbeta and 13 Jbeta primers were used. The assay was immunoSEQ multiplex PCR, and TCRdb's table has in-frame clones only and misses some. The sample holds roughly 120,000 clones, over 75% seen once. Worth noting for this clone: What it binds is not known.

This CDR3 is 13 amino acids long. The V and J ends lost 6 bases and 6 bases respectively, with 15 bases between them. Germline CDR1 SGHDN, CDR2 FVKESK. The sequence came from a woman aged 18-30 years in good health and CMV-seronegative. The V and J genes are TRBV14 and TRBJ2-7, with D tentatively TRBD2 (6 bases). Sequenced material: PBMCs. The CDR3 region has the DNA TGTGCCAGCAGTCCTAGACTAGTCGGCGAGCAGTACTTC. As protein: CASSPRLVGEQYF.